This T cell receptor (beta chain) was obtained from a study of shared clonotypes between healthy human individuals. Whole-study findings and limits: Shared clonotypes across all four donors exceeded non-shared ones in generation probability.

The germline V gene has CDR1 LGHNA and CDR2 YSLEER. With V trimmed by 5 bases and J by 7 bases, 13 bases remained unmatched. The CDR3 spans 16 residues. In the naive CD8 group, cells lacked CD45RO and were positively selected for CCR7, so terminally differentiated effector memory CD45RA+ cells were left out. Using about 0.2 ug DNA, 25,000 to 35,000 T cell genomes, the sorted-subset replicate PCRs were run. Some clones are missing from TCRdb's copy, which holds only in-frame ones; the method was immunoSEQ multiplex PCR. The sample consists of fewer than 1 million clones, about 97% of them appearing once. A remark on this clone: Its target is not known.

The chain uses TRBV4-3 and TRBJ2-1, with TRBD2 matching over 8 bases. The sequenced material came from naive CD8+ T cells sorted from blood. The receptor was derived from a man aged 25-40 years in good health. The CDR3 sequence: CASSTQLAAAENEQFF. The CDR3 DNA reads as TGCGCCAGCAGCACTCAACTAGCGGCAGCAGAGAATGAGCAGTTCTTC.